Each of the 6 T cell receptor beta chains below was sequenced from the same sample in a study of T cell responses to AZD1222 COVID-19 vaccine. Sequencing was performed with immunoSEQ multiplex PCR; in TCRdb, only in-frame clones are kept and a portion is missing. The sample carries tens of thousands of clones, 80% to 90% recorded once. This sample comprised peripheral blood, obtained on day 0 of AZD1222 vaccination. The receptors were sampled from an adult in good health.

The V gene is TRBV11-2, the J gene TRBJ1-2; a possible D gene is TRBD1 (5 bases). This CDR3 spans 15 amino acids. The ends were cut back, 6 bases at V and 8 bases at J, with 22 bases in the middle. The V gene's germline CDR1 is SGHAT and CDR2 FQNNGV. Written as DNA, the CDR3 is TGTGCCAGCAGACAATTTACTGAGGGGAGGAGCGGCTACACCTTC. Translated: CASRQFTEGRSGYTF.

The CDR3 nucleotides are TGTGCCACCAGTGAGTGGAGTGTAACTAATGAAAAACTGTTTTTT. Residues: CATSEWSVTNEKLFF. J is TRBJ1-4 and V is TRBV24-1; no firm D call. V was shortened by 4 bases and J by 1 base, with 9 bases between the two germline ends. The CDR3 sequence is 15 residues long. Germline lookup yields CDR1 KGHDR and CDR2 SFDVKD.

The chain combines TRBV5-1 with TRBJ2-7; 7 bases fit TRBD1. Germline V gene lookup returns CDR1 SGHRS and CDR2 YFSETQ. Trimming took 1 base from V and 7 from J; bases not matched to a gene: 11. CDR3 length: 15 amino acids. The CDR3 protein is CASSLRWDRSWEQYF. The CDR3 nucleotides read TGCGCCAGCAGCTTGAGGTGGGACAGAAGTTGGGAGCAGTACTTC. Using reference TRBV5-1 and TRBJ2-7 for the parts outside the CDR3, the full variable domain is KAGVTQTPRYLIKTRGQQVTLSCSPISGHRSVSWYQQTPGQGLQFLFEYFSETQRNKGNFPGRFSGRQFSNSRSEMNVSTLELGDSALYLCASSLRWDRSWEQYFGPGTRLTVT.

The chain joins TRBV2 to TRBJ2-5; D is undetermined. The CDR3 length is 13 residues. Germline-derived CDR1 and CDR2 are SNHLY and FYNNEI. V gave up 6 bases and J gave up 5 bases, with 13 bases separating them. CDR3 residues: CASSKYLLETQYF. The CDR3 DNA reads TGTGCCAGCAGCAAGTACCTACTTGAGACCCAGTACTTC.

The rearrangement joins TRBV9 to TRBJ2-2; D assignment may be TRBD1 or TRBD2 (5 bases each). This CDR3 has 15 residues. The V gene lost 0 bases and the J gene lost 2 bases, with 8 bases spanning the gap. Germline V lookup: CDR1 SGDLS, CDR2 YYNGEE. This chain's CDR3 is CASSVGGINTGELFF. Here the CDR3 DNA reads TGTGCCAGCAGCGTAGGGGGGATAAACACCGGGGAGCTGTTTTTT.

This chain joins TRBV19 and TRBJ1-1; no definite D call. The CDR3 sequence is 11 residues long. CDR1 LNHDA and CDR2 SQIVND come from the germline V gene (reference sequence). Trimming took off 8 bases at V and 8 bases at J, with 12 bases between the two ends. Here the CDR3 DNA reads TGTGCCAGTTGGGTCGGGGAGGAAGCTTTCTTT. As protein: CASWVGEEAFF.